This entry concerns a single T cell receptor beta chain. The antigen remains unidentified. Time point given: persistent/refractory GD, antithyroid drugs over 5 years with positive TRAb. From PBMCs, RNA was extracted and then used to make the TCR library. The data originate from a study of regulatory T cells in long-lasting Graves disease. Study-wide findings and caveats: A greater number of public clonotypes (approximately 2,700) was shared by persistent patients than by new patients (around 970).

According to the study, TCR beta libraries were built with iRepertoire HTBI primers and CDR3-region Arm-PCR. TCRdb reprocessed the multiplex PCR reads via MiXCR and lists one record per CDR3 protein. This table holds some 430,000 distinct CDR3 sequences, roughly a fifth found once. There are 14 residues in the CDR3. The ends lost 8 bases at V and 7 bases at J; junction bases unmatched: 9. Germline loops: CDR1 LNHDA, CDR2 SQIVND (reference sequence). This specimen consisted of peripheral blood mononuclear cells (PBMCs), obtained when the disease was refractory, from a patient treated with antithyroid drugs. The rearrangement joins TRBV19 to TRBJ1-5; the match to TRBD1 covers 9 bases. The receptor comes from a female donor with Graves disease. The CDR3 DNA sequence: TGTGCCAGTCGGACAGGGGCAGGAGGGCAGCCCCAGCATTTT. Encoded protein: CASRTGAGGQPQHF.